This TCR beta chain was profiled in a study of blood T cell repertoires in COVID-19 (dated by TCRdb to 2018 to 2021). Background for the entire study: Samples covering the acute and convalescent phases of COVID-19 were provided by collaborators in the United States, Italy and Spain. The material from the prospective study consisted of cDNA or gDNA derived from T cells, B-cell-depleted T cells, or PBMCs. The dataset comprised deeply sampled blood TCRbeta repertoires from subjects exposed to, actively infected with, or recovered from COVID-19. The repertoires were made available in a free public database intended to serve as a resource for research on the immune response to SARS-CoV-2. The samples were drawn from the first 160 participants of the ongoing ImmuneRACE study and from 1,254 subjects provided by 6 global collaborators. Nearly every sample came with metadata listing a de-identified subject ID, COVID-19 status, age in years and sex. Where available, HLA class I and class II types were obtained from metadata supplied by the sample provider rather than from assay-based typing. What the research found in general, with its limitations: How much clinical and demographic metadata was included differed by source and by participant, and the metadata was provided uncurated.

In Seattle, one collaborating source enrolled patients while the infection was active and tracked those patients longitudinally over the course of disease. Each collaborating institution followed its own protocols to collect whole blood in K2EDTA tubes. Collaborator samples were shipped for TCRbeta analysis as frozen whole blood, isolated PBMCs, or DNA extracted from either sample type. To note about this clone: Its antigen target is currently unknown. Per-base qualities were not stored, and no clone one base away is much larger.

The immunoSEQ Assay, a bias-controlled multiplex PCR, was used to amplify TCRbeta CDR3 regions from genomic DNA. The study's processing was this. The number of nucleated cells in each sample was estimated by amplification of reference gene primers within the assay. Sequence reads were collapsed and filtered to measure the absolute abundance of every unique TCRbeta CDR3 rearrangement. For each sample, productive Simpson clonality was calculated by taking the square root of Simpson's diversity index across productive rearrangements. The source is immuneACCESS, and TCRdb retained only in-frame sequences with V and J called. Part of the clones is not carried over; for the studies checked, unresolved V genes explain less than half of this, and the remainder is unexplained. V, J and clone size are taken as reported in that table, and D and trimming were inferred from the DNA itself. In all, the sample holds roughly 400,000 clones, and approximately 87% of those were seen once. The ten most abundant clones make up about 2.1% of the sample.

V loses 0 bases at its end and J loses 4 bases; junction bases beyond the gene matches: 5. The germline V gene encodes CDR1 MNHNS and CDR2 SASEGT. Reading from cysteine to phenylalanine, the CDR3 counts 15 amino acids. The read is trimmed to its CDR3 DNA, 45 bases read in frame from base 1. The rearranged segments are TRBV6-1 and TRBJ1-2; 7 bases in between match TRBD1. Sequenced sample: peripheral blood. This clonotype originated in a woman in her fifties or sixties with COVID-19, enrolled during active disease. In nucleotides, the sequence is TGTGCCAGCAGTGAAGCCGGCAGGGGGGCCTATGGCTACACCTTC. It is translated as CASSEAGRGAYGYTF.